This T cell receptor (beta chain) derives from a study of blood T cell repertoires in COVID-19. Study background: The samples span acute and convalescent COVID-19 from the United States, Italy and Spain. T cells, B-cell-depleted T cells, or PBMCs provided the cDNA or gDNA that served as material.

Original analysis: Estimation of nucleated cell counts relied on the amplification of reference gene primers. Here immunoSEQ multiplex PCR was the method, and the copy in TCRdb shows in-frame clones only, minus some. That table is the source of V, J and clone size, and D and trimming were worked out from the DNA. The profile shows around 94,000 clones, 75% to 95% of them singletons. CDR1 is MDHEN and CDR2 is SYDVKM in the germline V gene. This CDR3 has 12 amino acids. Trimming stripped 2 bases from V and 6 bases from J, with 7 bases between. The chain couples TRBV28 to TRBJ1-1; no firm D call. The source material was peripheral blood. The clonotype was recovered from a man aged 18 to 30 with acute or convalescent COVID-19. CDR3 nucleotide sequence: TGTGCCAGCAGTTTAGTGGACTCTGAAGCTTTCTTT. The encoded protein is CASSLVDSEAFF. The variable domain in full, completed from reference TRBV28 and TRBJ1-1, reads DVKVTQSSRYLVKRTGEKVFLECVQDMDHENMFWYRQDPGLGLRLIYFSYDVKMKEKGDIPEGYSVSREKKERFSLILESASTNQTSMYLCASSLVDSEAFFGQGTRLTVV.